This T cell receptor (beta chain) was recovered during a study of blood T cells in healthy people across ages. This clonotype was counted many times. J was trimmed by 7 bases and V by 1 base; bases with no gene match: 11. CDR3 length equals 16 residues. Germline loops: CDR1 DFQATT, CDR2 SNEGSKA (reference sequence). Combining a sample-barcoded 5' primer with a J-beta primer mix, a second PCR ran for roughly 6 to 12 cycles. TCRdb re-called the 5' RACE reads through MiXCR, storing one row per CDR3 protein. The sample lists 870,000 or so distinct CDR3 sequences, less than 35% seen once, with around a sixth in the top ten.

The specimen was blood. The TCR originated in a woman aged 80 or over in good health. The V call is TRBV20-1, the J call TRBJ1-5, with 9 positions matching TRBD1. Here the CDR3 DNA reads TGCAGTGCTAGAGCGGGGACAGGGCCCGGGCAGCAGCCCCAGCATTTT. Its translation: CSARAGTGPGQQPQHF.